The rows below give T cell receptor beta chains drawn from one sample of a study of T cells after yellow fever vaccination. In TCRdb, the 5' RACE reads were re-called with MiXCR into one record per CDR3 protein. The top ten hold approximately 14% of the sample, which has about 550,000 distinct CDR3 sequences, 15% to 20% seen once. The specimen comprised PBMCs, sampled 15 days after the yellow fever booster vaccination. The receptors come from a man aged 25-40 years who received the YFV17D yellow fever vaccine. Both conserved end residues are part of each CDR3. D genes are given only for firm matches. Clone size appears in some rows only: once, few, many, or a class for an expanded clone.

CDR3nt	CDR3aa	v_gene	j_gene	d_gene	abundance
TGTGCCAGCAGCTTCTCCGGCTCCAACTCCTATAATTCACCCCTCCACTTT	CASSFSGSNSYNSPLHF	TRBV7-2	TRBJ1-6	.	.
TGTGCCAGCAGCTTTGGACTAGCGGGAGGGACAGATACGCAGTATTTT	CASSFGLAGGTDTQYF	TRBV7-2	TRBJ2-3	TRBD2	few
TGCGCCAGCAGCTTGGGGGACGCCGAGGCGTTATACGAGCAGTACTTC	CASSLGDAEALYEQYF	TRBV5-1	TRBJ2-7	.	.
TGCAGCGTAAGACAGGGGGAAGGATCTGAAGCTTTCTTT	CSVRQGEGSEAFF	TRBV29-1	TRBJ1-1	TRBD1	.
TGTGCCAGCTCACCACCGGTGGGAGCCCGCTCCTACAATGAGCAGTTCTTC	CASSPPVGARSYNEQFF	TRBV18	TRBJ2-1	.	.
TGTGCCAGCAGCTTGGGCAGGCCCGATACGCAGTATTTT	CASSLGRPDTQYF	TRBV7-9	TRBJ2-3	.	few
TGTGCCAGCAGCCGGGACAGGAGCGGGACCCGCCTGAGGACAGATACGCAGTATTTT	CASSRDRSGTRLRTDTQYF	TRBV12-3/TRBV12-4	TRBJ2-3	.	.
TGTGCCAGCAGCTCTCAGCGGGACCCATCATATGTGGAGCTGTTTTTT	CASSSQRDPSYVELFF	TRBV7-6	TRBJ2-2	TRBD2	.
TGTGCCAGCAGCTTACGGACGGGTGCTAGCACAGATACGCAGTATTTT	CASSLRTGASTDTQYF	TRBV11-2	TRBJ2-3	.	few
TGTGCCAGCACCTTTAGCTTGGCAGGTCGTGAGCAGTTCTTC	CASTFSLAGREQFF	TRBV11-1	TRBJ2-1	.	few
TGTGCCAGTATTGGACTAGCGGGAGTTGAGCAGTACTTC	CASIGLAGVEQYF	TRBV11-2	TRBJ2-7	TRBD2	.
TGTGCCAGCAGTTACTTGAAAGAAGCTTTCTTT	CASSYLKEAFF	TRBV6-2/TRBV6-3	TRBJ1-1	.	few
TGCGCCAGCACCGCAGGGGTGACTGGGGCCAACGTCCTGACTTTC	CASTAGVTGANVLTF	TRBV5-1	TRBJ2-6	.	.
TGTGCCAGCAGCATCCAGGGGGGGCGAACTAATGAAAAACTGTTTTTT	CASSIQGGRTNEKLFF	TRBV7-2	TRBJ1-4	TRBD1	few
TGCAGTGCCAACGACAGGGCGAGACTAGCGCCCAACTACGAGCAGTACTTC	CSANDRARLAPNYEQYF	TRBV20-1	TRBJ2-7	.	few
TGCGCCAGCAGCTTGGCCCTAGCGGGATCCGGAGATACGCAGTATTTT	CASSLALAGSGDTQYF	TRBV5-1	TRBJ2-3	TRBD2	.
TGTGCCAGCAGCCAACCGGGACAGTTTATGGAGTTC	CASSQPGQFMEF	TRBV3-1	TRBJ2-7	TRBD1	few
TGTGCCAGCAGCCAAGATCGCCCGGGACTAGCGGGAGACAATGAGCAGTTCTTC	CASSQDRPGLAGDNEQFF	TRBV14	TRBJ2-1	TRBD2	.
TGCAGTGCTACCACCGGGACAGGGGGCCGGGGCTACACCTTC	CSATTGTGGRGYTF	TRBV20-1	TRBJ1-2	TRBD1	.
TGTGCCAGCAGGTCCCGTAGCAATCAGCCCCAGCATTTT	CASRSRSNQPQHF	TRBV12-3/TRBV12-4	TRBJ1-5	.	few